This TCR beta chain was recovered during a study of T cells in Graves' hyperthyroidism and ophthalmopathy. The overall study: Peripheral blood was drawn at first diagnosis, prior to all treatment.

Study-level points and caveats: Most thyroid clonotypes expanded above 0.001 appeared in blood too.

Among the patients, aged 18 to 65, hyperthyroidism was newly diagnosed and had lasted under 2 months. Blood was sampled at initial diagnosis of hyperthyroidism, prior to onset of any ophthalmopathy symptoms. Amplification of TCR beta CDR3 regions was performed using RNA transcripts as template. HTBI primers were employed in a first-round RT-PCR of the TCR CDR3. Via MiXCR, TCRdb re-called the multiplex PCR reads, giving one row per CDR3 protein. The table lists hundreds of thousands of distinct CDR3 sequences, around 13% of them singletons, with around 5.4% in the top ten. Germline values: CDR1 LNHDA, CDR2 SQIVND (reference sequence). V lost 10 bases and J lost 7, with 14 bases in between. The CDR3 totals 11 residues. On this clonotype itself: As yet, its antigen is unknown.

The specimen was blood. The chain recombines TRBV19 with TRBJ2-7, with D uncertain. The sequence came from a woman aged 25 to 39 with Graves' hyperthyroidism that later progressed to Graves' ophthalmopathy. The CDR3: CATRAGDEQYF. CDR3 DNA: TGTGCCACAAGGGCTGGGGATGAGCAGTACTTC.